The T cell receptor (beta chain) described here comes from a study of blood T cells in healthy people across ages. Donors ranged from roughly 6 to 90 years old and were healthy Caucasians in Russia. Donors gave roughly 10 milliliters of peripheral blood apiece. This CDR3 has 14 amino acids. V lost 5 bases and J lost 2; bases outside the gene matches: 6. Per germline, CDR1 DFQATT and CDR2 SNEGSKA (reference sequence). Study-level results: With donor CMV status unknown, expanded clonotype changes were possibly confounded.

A second PCR, run for about 6 to 11 cycles, used a sample-barcoded 5' primer plus a J-beta primer mix. TCRdb reanalysed the 5' RACE reads using MiXCR and keeps one entry per CDR3 protein. The repertoire consists of approximately 880,000 distinct CDR3 sequences, with roughly 48% occurring once and the leading ten covering under 15%. For this clonotype: Antigen: not known.

Sample: blood. The V gene is TRBV20-1, the J gene TRBJ2-5; 9 nucleotides align to TRBD2. The TCR was taken from a man younger than 40 in good health. Here the CDR3 reads CSAYSGGVQETQYF. Here the CDR3 DNA reads TGCAGTGCTTATAGCGGGGGCGTACAAGAGACCCAGTACTTC.